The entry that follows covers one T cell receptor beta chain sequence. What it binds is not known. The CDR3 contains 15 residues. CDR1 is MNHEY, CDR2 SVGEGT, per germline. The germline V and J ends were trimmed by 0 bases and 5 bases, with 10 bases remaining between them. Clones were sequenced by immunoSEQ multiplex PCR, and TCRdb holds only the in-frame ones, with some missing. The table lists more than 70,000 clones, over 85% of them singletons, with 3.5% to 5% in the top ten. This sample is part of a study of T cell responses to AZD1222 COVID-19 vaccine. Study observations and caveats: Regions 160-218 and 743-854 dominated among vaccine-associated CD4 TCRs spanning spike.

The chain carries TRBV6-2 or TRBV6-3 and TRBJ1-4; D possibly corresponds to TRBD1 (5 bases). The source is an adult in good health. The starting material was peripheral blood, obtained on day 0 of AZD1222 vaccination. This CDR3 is CASSYSRGGNEKLFF. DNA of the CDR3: TGTGCCAGCAGTTACTCCCGGGGCGGCAATGAAAAACTGTTTTTT.